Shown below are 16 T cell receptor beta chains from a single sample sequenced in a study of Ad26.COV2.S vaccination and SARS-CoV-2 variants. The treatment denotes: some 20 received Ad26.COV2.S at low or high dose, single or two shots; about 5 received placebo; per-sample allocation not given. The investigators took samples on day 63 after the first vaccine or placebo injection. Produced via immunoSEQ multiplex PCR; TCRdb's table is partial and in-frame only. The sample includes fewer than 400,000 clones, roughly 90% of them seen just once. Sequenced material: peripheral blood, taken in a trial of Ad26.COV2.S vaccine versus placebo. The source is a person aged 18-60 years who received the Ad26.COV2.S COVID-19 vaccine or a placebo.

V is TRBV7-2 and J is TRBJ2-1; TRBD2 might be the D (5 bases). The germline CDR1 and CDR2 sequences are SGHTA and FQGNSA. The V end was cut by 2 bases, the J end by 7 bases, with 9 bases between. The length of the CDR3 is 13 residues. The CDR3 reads CASSLIGGNEQFF. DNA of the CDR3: TGTGCCAGCAGCTTAATAGGCGGGAATGAGCAGTTCTTC.

The CDR3 loop is CATSGPSRDEQFF. The CDR3 DNA reads as TGTGCCACCAGTGGGCCCTCTCGGGATGAGCAGTTCTTC. The chain has TRBV24-1 and TRBJ2-1; D is undetermined. Trimming took off 5 bases at V and 8 bases at J, with 12 bases between the two ends. CDR3 length equals 13 residues. The germline V gene encodes CDR1 KGHDR and CDR2 SFDVKD.

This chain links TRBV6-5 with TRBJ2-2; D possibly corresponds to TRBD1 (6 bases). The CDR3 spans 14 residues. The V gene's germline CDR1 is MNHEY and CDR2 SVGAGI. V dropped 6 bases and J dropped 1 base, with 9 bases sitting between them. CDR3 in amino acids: CASSLGQNTGELFF. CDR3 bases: TGTGCCAGCAGCCTGGGACAGAACACCGGGGAGCTGTTTTTT.

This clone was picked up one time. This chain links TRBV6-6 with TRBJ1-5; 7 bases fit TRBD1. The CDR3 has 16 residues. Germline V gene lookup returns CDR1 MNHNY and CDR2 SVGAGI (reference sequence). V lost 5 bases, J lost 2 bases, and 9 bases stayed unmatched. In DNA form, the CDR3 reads TGTGCCAGCAGTCGACAGGGAGGGGAGGGCAATCAGCCCCAGCATTTT. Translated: CASSRQGGEGNQPQHF.

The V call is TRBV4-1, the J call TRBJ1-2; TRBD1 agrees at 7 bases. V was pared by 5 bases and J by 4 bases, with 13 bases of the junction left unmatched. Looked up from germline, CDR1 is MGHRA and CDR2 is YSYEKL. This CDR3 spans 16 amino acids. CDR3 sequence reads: CASSTHHPGQVYGYTF. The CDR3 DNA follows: TGCGCCAGCAGCACCCACCACCCCGGACAGGTCTATGGCTACACCTTC.

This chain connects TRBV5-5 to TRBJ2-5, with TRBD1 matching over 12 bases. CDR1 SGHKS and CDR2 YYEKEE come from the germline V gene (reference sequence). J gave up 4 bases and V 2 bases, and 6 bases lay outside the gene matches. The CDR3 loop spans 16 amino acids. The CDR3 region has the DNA TGTGCCAGCAGCTTTGGGGGGACAGGGGGCGGAGAGACCCAGTACTTC. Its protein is CASSFGGTGGGETQYF.

CDR3 nucleotides: TGCGCCAGCAGCCGAAACCCGACTAGCGGATCCTACAATGAGCAGTTCTTC. Translation: CASSRNPTSGSYNEQFF. This chain uses TRBV4-1 with TRBJ2-1, with TRBD2 identical over 9 bases. The length of the CDR3 is 17 residues. Germline CDR1 MGHRA, CDR2 YSYEKL. After removal of 4 bases from V and 1 base from J, the junction contained 8 bases not matched to a gene.

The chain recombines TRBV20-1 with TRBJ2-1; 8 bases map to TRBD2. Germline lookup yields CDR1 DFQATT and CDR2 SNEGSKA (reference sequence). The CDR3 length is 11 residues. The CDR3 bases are TGCGGGGCGGGGGGCTACAATGAGCAGTTCTTC. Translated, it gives CGAGGYNEQFF.

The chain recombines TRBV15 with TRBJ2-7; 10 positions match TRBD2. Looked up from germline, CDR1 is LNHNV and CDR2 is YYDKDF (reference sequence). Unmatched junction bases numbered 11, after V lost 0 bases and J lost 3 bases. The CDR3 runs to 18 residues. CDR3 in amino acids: CATSRESSGRLRVYEQYV. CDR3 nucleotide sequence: TGTGCCACCAGCAGAGAGAGTAGCGGGAGGCTGAGGGTCTACGAGCAGTACGTC.

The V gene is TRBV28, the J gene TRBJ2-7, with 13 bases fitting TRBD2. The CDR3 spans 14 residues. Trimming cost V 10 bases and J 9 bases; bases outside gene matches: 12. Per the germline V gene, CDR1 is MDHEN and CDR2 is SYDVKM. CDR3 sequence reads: CATTSGLAGDGQYV. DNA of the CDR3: TGTGCCACCACCTCTGGACTAGCGGGAGATGGGCAGTACGTC.

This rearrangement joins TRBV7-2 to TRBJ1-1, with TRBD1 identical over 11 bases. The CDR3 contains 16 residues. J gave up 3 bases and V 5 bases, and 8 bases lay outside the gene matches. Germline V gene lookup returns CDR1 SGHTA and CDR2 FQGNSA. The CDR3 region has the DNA TGTGCCAGCAGCGTTTGGACAGGGGGCACGCACACTGAAGCTTTCTTT. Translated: CASSVWTGGTHTEAFF.

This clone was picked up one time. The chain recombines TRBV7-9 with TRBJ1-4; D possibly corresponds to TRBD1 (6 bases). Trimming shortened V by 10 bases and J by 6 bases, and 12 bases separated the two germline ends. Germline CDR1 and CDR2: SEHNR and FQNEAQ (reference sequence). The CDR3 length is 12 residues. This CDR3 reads CAIQSGDEKLFF. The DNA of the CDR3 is TGTGCCATCCAATCAGGGGATGAAAAACTGTTTTTT.

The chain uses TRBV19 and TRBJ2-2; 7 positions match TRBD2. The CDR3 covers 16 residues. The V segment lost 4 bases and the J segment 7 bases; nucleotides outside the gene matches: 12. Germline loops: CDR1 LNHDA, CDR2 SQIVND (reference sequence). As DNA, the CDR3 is TGTGCCAGTAGTACCGGACTAGTTATACGGAGCGGGGAGCTGTTTTTT. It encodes CASSTGLVIRSGELFF.

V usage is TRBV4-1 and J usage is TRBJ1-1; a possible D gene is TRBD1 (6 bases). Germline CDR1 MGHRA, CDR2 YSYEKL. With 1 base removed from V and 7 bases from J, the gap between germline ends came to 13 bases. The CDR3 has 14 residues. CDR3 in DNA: TGCGCCAGCAGCCAAGCTTCAGGGGTGGTTGAAGCTTTCTTT. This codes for CASSQASGVVEAFF.

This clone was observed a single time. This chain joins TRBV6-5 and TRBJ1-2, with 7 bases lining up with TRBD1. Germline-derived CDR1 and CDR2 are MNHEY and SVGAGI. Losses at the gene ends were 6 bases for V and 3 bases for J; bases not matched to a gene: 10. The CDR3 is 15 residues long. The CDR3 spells CASRRTGEEDYGYTF. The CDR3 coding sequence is TGTGCCAGCAGGAGGACAGGAGAAGAGGACTATGGCTACACCTTC.

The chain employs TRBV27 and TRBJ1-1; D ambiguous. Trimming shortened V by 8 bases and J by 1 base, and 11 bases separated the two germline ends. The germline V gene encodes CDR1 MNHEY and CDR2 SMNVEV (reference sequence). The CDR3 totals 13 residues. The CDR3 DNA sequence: TGTGCCAGCGGTGCACGGGAGAACACTGAAGCTTTCTTT. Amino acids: CASGARENTEAFF.